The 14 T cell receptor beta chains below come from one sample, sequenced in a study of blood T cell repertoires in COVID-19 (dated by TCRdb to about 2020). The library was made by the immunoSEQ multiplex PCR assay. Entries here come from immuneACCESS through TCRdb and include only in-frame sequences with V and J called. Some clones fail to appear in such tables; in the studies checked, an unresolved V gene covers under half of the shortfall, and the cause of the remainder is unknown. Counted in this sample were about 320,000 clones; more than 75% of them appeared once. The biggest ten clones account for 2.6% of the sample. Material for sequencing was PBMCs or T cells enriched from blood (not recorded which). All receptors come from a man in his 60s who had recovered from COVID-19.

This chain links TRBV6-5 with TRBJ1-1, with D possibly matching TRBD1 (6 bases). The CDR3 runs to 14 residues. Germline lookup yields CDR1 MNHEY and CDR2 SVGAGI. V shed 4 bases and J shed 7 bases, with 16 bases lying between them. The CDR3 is CASSSSAGAREAFF. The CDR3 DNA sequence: TGTGCCAGCAGTTCCTCGGCAGGGGCGCGTGAAGCTTTCTTT.

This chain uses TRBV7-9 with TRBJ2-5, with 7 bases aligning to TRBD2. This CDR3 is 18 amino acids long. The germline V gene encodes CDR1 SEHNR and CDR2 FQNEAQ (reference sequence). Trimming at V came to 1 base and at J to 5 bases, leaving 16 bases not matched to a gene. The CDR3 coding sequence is TGTGCCAGCAGCTTAGGAGCTTGGGGAGCGGGGCTCAGGGAGACCCAGTACTTC. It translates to CASSLGAWGAGLRETQYF.

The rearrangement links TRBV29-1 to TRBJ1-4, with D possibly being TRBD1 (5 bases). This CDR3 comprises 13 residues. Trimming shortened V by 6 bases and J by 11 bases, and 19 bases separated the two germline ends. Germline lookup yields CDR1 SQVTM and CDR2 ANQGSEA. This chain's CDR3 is CSVPAPMGGKLFF. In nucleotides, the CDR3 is TGCAGCGTCCCTGCCCCAATGGGGGGGAAACTGTTTTTT.

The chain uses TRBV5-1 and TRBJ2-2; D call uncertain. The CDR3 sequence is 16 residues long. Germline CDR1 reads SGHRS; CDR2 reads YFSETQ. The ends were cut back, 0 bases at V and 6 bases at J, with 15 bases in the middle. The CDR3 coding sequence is TGCGCCAGCAGCTTGGGGGCGTCCACGGTATCCGGGGAGCTGTTTTTT. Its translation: CASSLGASTVSGELFF.

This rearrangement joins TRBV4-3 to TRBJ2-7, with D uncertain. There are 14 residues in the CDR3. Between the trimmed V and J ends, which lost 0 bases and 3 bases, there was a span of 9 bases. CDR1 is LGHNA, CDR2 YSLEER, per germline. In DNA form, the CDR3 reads TGCGCCAGCAGCCAAGATCCGGGTATCTACGAGCAGTACTTC. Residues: CASSQDPGIYEQYF.

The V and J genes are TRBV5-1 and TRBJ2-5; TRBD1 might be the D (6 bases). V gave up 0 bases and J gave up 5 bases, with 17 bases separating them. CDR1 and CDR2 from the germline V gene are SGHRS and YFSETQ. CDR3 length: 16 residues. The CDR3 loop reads CASSLGGTGKHETQYF. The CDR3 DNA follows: TGCGCCAGCAGCTTGGGGGGAACAGGGAAGCATGAGACCCAGTACTTC.

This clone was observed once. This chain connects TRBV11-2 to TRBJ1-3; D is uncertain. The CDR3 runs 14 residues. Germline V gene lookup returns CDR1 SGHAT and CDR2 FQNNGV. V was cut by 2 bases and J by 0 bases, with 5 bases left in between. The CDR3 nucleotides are TGTGCCAGCAGCTTATATATCTCTGGAAACACCATATATTTT. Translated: CASSLYISGNTIYF.

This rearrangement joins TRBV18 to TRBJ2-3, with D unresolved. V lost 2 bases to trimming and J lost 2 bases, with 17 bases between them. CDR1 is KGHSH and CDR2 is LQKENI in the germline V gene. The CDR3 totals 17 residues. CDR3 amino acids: CASSPTRFRSATDTQYF. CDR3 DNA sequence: TGTGCCAGCTCACCAACACGATTTAGGAGCGCCACAGATACGCAGTATTTT.

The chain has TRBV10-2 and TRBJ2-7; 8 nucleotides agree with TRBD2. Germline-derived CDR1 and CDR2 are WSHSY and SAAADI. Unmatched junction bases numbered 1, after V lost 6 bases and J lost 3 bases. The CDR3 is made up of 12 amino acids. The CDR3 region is CASRREGYEQYF. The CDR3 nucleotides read TGCGCCAGCAGACGGGAGGGCTACGAGCAGTACTTC.

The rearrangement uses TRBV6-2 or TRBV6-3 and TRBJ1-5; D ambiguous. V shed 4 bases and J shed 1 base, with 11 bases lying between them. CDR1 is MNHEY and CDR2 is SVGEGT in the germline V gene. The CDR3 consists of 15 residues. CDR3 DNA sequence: TGTGCCAGCAGTTCCGCCACTAGGAGCAATCAGCCCCAGCATTTT. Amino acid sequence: CASSSATRSNQPQHF.

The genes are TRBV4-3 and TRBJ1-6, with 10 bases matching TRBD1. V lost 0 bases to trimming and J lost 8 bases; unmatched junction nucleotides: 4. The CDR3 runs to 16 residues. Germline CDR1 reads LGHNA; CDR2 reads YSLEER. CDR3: CASSQEFGTGDSPLHF. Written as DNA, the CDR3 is TGCGCCAGCAGCCAAGAATTCGGGACAGGGGATTCACCCCTCCACTTT.

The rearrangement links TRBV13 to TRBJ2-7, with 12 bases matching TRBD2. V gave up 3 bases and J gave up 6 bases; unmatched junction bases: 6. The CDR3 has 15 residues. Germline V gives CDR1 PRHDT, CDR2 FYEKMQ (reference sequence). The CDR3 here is CASSFVTSGSCEQYF. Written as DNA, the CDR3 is TGTGCCAGCAGCTTCGTGACTAGCGGGAGTTGCGAGCAGTACTTC.

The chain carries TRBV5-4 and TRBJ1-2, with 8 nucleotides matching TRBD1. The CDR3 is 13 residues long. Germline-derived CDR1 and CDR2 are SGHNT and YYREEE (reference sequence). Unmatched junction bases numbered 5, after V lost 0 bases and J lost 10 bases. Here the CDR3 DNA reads TGTGCCAGCAGCTTGGCAGGGGGCGATTTCTACACCTTC. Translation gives CASSLAGGDFYTF. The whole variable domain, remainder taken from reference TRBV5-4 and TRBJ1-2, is ETGVTQSPTHLIKTRGQQVTLRCSSQSGHNTVSWYQQALGQGPQFIFQYYREEENGRGNFPPRFSGLQFPNYSSELNVNALELDDSALYLCASSLAGGDFYTFGSGTRLTVV.

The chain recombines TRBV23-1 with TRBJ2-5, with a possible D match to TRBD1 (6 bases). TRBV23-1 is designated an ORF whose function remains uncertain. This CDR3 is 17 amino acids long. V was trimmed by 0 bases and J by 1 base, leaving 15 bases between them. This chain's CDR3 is CASSQSSGQLIQETQYF. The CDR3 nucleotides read TGCGCCAGCAGTCAATCTTCTGGACAGCTGATCCAAGAGACCCAGTACTTC.